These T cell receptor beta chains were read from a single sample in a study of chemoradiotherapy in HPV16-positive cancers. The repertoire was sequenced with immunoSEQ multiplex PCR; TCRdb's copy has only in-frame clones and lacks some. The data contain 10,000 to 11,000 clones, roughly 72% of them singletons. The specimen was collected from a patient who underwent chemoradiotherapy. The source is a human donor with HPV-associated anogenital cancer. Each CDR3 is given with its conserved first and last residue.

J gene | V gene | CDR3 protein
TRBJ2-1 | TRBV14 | CASSHKFPGGEQFF
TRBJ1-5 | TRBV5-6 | CASSLAGRDNQPQHF
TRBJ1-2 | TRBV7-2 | CASSSQGGGGGYGYTF
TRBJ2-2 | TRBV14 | CASSQLGASGRSTGELFF
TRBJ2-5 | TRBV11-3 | CASSLRAGGQETQYF
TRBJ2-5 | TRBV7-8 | CASSSSGGEETQYF
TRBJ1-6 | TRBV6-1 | CASRSPQGNSPLHF
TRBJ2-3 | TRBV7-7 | CASSLDREDTQYF
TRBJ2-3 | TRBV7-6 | CASSPGLAGASSDTQYF
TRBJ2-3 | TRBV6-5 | CARVWASTDTQYF
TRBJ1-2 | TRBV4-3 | CASSQDRQGSYGYTF
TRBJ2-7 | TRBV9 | CASSVGTSGNYEQYF
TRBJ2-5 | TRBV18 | CASSPQQGVETQYF
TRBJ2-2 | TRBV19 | CASSMGHPGELFF
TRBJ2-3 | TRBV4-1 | CASSQAGTGGFTDTQYF
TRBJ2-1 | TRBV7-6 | CASSLGQGVNEQFF
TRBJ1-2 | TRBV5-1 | CASSPNRQGDGYTF
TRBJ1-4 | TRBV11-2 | CASSLERLANEKLFF
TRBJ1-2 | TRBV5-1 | CASSLGDPGRPTNYGYTF
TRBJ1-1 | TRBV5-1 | CASSLALQGTEAFF
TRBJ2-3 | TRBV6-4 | CASSDKPEDTQYF
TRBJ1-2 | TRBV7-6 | CASSPRNGMSYTF
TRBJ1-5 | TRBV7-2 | CASSFRGLPQPQHF
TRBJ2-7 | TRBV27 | CASSLGGHEQYF